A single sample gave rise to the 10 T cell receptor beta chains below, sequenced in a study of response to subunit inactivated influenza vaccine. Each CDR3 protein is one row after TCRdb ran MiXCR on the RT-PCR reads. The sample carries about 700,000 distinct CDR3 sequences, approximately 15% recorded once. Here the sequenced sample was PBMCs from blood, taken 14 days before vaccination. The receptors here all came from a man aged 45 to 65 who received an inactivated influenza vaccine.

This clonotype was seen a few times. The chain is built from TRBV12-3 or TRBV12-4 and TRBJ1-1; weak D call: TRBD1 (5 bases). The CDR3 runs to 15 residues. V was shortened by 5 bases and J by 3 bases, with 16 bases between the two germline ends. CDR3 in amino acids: CASSPPSGVDTEAFF. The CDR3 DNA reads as TGTGCCAGCAGTCCCCCCTCGGGGGTCGACACTGAAGCTTTCTTT.

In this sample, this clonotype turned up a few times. CDR3 in amino acids: CASSLRTSIGGPYEQYF. The CDR3 bases are TGTGCCAGCAGTTTGAGGACATCCATAGGGGGACCCTACGAGCAGTACTTC. The rearrangement joins TRBV27 to TRBJ2-7, with D tentatively TRBD1 (6 bases). CDR1 is MNHEY and CDR2 is SMNVEV in the germline V gene (reference sequence). Trimming pared 3 bases from V and 2 bases from J, leaving 20 bases between. The CDR3 totals 17 residues.

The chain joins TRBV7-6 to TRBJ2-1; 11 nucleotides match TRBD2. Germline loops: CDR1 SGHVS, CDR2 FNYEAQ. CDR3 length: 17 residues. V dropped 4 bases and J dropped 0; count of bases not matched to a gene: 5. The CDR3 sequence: CASSSTSGGISYNEQFF. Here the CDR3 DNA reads TGTGCCAGCAGCTCAACTAGCGGGGGAATCTCCTACAATGAGCAGTTCTTC.

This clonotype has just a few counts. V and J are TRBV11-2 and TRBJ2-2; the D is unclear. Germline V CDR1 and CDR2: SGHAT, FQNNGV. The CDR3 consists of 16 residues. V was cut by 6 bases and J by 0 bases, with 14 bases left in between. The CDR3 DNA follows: TGTGCCAGCAGGCCTCTAGTCCCAGCGAACACCGGGGAGCTGTTTTTT. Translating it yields CASRPLVPANTGELFF.

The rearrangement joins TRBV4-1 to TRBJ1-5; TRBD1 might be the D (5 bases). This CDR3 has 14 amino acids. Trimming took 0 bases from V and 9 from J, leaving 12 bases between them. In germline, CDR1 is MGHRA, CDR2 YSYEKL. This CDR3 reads CASSQDRGSGPQHF. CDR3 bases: TGCGCCAGCAGCCAAGATAGGGGCTCTGGGCCCCAGCATTTT.

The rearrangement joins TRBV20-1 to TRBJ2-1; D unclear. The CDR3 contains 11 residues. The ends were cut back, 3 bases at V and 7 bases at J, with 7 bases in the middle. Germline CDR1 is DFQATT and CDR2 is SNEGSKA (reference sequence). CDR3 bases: TGCAGTGCTAGTGCACGGAATGAGCAGTTCTTC. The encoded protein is CSASARNEQFF.

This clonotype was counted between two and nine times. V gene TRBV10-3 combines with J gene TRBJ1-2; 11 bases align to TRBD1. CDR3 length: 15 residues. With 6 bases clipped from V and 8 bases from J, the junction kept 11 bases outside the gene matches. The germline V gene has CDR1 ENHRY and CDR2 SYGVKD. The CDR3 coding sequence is TGTGCCATCAGCGACGGACAGGGGGCTCCCTCCGGCTACACCTTC. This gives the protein CAISDGQGAPSGYTF.

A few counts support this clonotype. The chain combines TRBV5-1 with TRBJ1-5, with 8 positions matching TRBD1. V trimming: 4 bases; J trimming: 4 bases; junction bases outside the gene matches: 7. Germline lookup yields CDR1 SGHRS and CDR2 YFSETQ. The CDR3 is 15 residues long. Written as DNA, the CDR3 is TGCGCCAGCAGCCCAGATGGACAGGGAAATCAGCCCCAGCATTTT. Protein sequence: CASSPDGQGNQPQHF.

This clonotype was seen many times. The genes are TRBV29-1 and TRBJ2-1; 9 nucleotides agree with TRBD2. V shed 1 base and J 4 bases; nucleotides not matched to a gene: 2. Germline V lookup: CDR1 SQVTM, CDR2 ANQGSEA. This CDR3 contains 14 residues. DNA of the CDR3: TGCAGCGTTGAAGGACTAGCGGCGTACAATGAGCAGTTCTTC. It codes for CSVEGLAAYNEQFF.

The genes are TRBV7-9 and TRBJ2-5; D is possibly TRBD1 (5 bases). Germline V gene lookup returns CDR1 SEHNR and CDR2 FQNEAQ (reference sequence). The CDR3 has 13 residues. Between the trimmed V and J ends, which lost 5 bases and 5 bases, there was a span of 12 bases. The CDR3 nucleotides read TGTGCCAGCAGCCCGACAGTAGGTGAGACCCAGTACTTC. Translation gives CASSPTVGETQYF.